What follows are 22 T cell receptor beta chains derived from one specimen sequenced in a study of T cell changes during pregnancy in multiple sclerosis. Profiled with immunoSEQ multiplex PCR; TCRdb holds only in-frame clones, not every one. This repertoire shows 60,000 to 85,000 clones, more than 85% found once; its top ten account for approximately 1.5%. The sample consisted of peripheral blood, taken in the second trimester of pregnancy. These receptors originate from a female donor with multiple sclerosis, enrolled in a pregnancy study.

V gene TRBV7-2 combines with J gene TRBJ2-3, with D perhaps TRBD1 (6 bases). The germline CDR1 and CDR2 sequences are SGHTA and FQGNSA. Trimming took 1 base from V and 0 from J, leaving 8 bases between them. This CDR3 spans 15 amino acids. DNA of the CDR3: TGTGCCAGCAGCTTAGGGGGGCCGAGCACAGATACGCAGTATTTT. This translates into CASSLGGPSTDTQYF.

The chain is built from TRBV5-8 and TRBJ2-5, with a possible D match to TRBD1 (6 bases). Trimming cost V 4 bases and J 1 base, with 17 bases left between them. The CDR3 has 16 amino acids. Germline V lookup: CDR1 SGHTS, CDR2 YDEGEE. The CDR3 loop reads CASSPMGRGFQETQYF. In nucleotides, the CDR3 is TGTGCCAGCAGCCCCATGGGCAGGGGCTTCCAAGAGACCCAGTACTTC.

This clone came up once. This chain connects TRBV9 to TRBJ2-1; a weak D match, TRBD2 (6 bases). The V end lost 3 bases, the J end lost 1 base, and 14 bases lay between the germline ends. The CDR3 extends over 16 amino acids. In germline, CDR1 is SGDLS, CDR2 YYNGEE. CDR3: CASSAGGSGSYNEQFF. For the CDR3, the DNA is TGTGCCAGCAGCGCTGGGGGTAGCGGTTCCTACAATGAGCAGTTCTTC.

The chain uses TRBV7-3 and TRBJ2-7; D call uncertain. V lost 2 bases to trimming and J lost 0 bases, with 8 bases between them. The CDR3 has 14 residues. From germline, CDR1 is SGHTA and CDR2 FQGTGA. CDR3 protein: CASSLLHSSYEQYF. DNA of the CDR3: TGTGCCAGCAGCTTACTACACAGCTCCTACGAGCAGTACTTC. The full variable domain, its missing parts supplied by reference TRBV7-3 and TRBJ2-7, is GAGVSQTPSNKVTEKGKYVELRCDPISGHTALYWYRQSLGQGPEFLIYFQGTGAADDSGLPNDRFFAVRPEGSVSTLKIQRTERGDSAVYLCASSLLHSSYEQYFGPGTRLTVT.

The chain carries TRBV5-1 and TRBJ1-1, with D unresolved. V was cut by 2 bases and J by 1 base, with 9 bases left in between. Looked up from germline, CDR1 is SGHRS and CDR2 is YFSETQ. The CDR3 contains 14 residues. The CDR3 bases are TGCGCCAGCAGCTTTACAAGACAGAACACTGAAGCTTTCTTT. Protein product: CASSFTRQNTEAFF.

The V and J genes are TRBV18 and TRBJ2-7, with 8 nucleotides matching TRBD1. V trimming: 6 bases; J trimming: 4 bases; junction bases outside the gene matches: 8. CDR1 and CDR2 from the germline V gene are KGHSH and LQKENI. The CDR3 contains 14 residues. CDR3 in amino acids: CASSGGQGRYEQYF. CDR3 in DNA: TGTGCCAGCTCGGGTGGACAGGGACGTTACGAGCAGTACTTC.

The chain is built from TRBV7-6 and TRBJ1-4; weak D call: TRBD1 (6 bases). The CDR3 is 17 residues long. Trimming left V 2 bases short and J 5 bases short, with 18 bases between. Germline V gives CDR1 SGHVS, CDR2 FNYEAQ. The CDR3, as DNA: TGTGCCAGCAGCTTACCTCCGGGACAAAAAGAGAATGAAAAACTGTTTTTT. As protein: CASSLPPGQKENEKLFF.

The chain uses TRBV6-5 and TRBJ1-1; 7 nucleotides match TRBD1. Germline CDR1 MNHEY, CDR2 SVGAGI. The CDR3 length is 12 residues. Trimming removed 6 bases from V and 4 bases from J; junction bases left unmatched: 2. CDR3 amino acids: CASRPGGTEAFF. The CDR3 DNA is TGTGCCAGCAGGCCAGGGGGCACTGAAGCTTTCTTT.

This clone has only one observation. The chain combines TRBV4-3 with TRBJ1-2; 8 bases fit TRBD1. The germline gives CDR1 LGHNA, CDR2 YSLEER. J gave up 6 bases and V 0 bases, and 9 bases lay outside the gene matches. The CDR3 consists of 16 residues. CDR3 nucleotide sequence: TGCGCCAGCAGCCAAGATCATGGCAGGGGGCTTCATGGCTACACCTTC. Amino acids: CASSQDHGRGLHGYTF.

The J gene is TRBJ2-7, the V gene TRBV29-1; D perhaps matches TRBD2 (5 bases). The germline V and J ends were trimmed by 4 bases and 9 bases, with 19 bases remaining between them. The CDR3 runs 13 residues. Per the germline V gene, CDR1 is SQVTM and CDR2 is ANQGSEA. The CDR3 nucleotides read TGCAGCGTTGGGGAGACTATCCTCGCCGGGCAGTACTTC. It is translated as CSVGETILAGQYF.

This clone was found a few times. This sequence joins TRBV10-2 and TRBJ1-1, with a possible D match to TRBD1 (6 bases). There are 14 residues in the CDR3. Looked up from germline, CDR1 is WSHSY and CDR2 is SAAADI. Between the trimmed V and J ends, which lost 4 bases and 6 bases, there was a span of 15 bases. The CDR3 bases are TGCGCCAGCAGTGGCCGGACAGACAGAGCTGAAGCTTTCTTT. Residues: CASSGRTDRAEAFF.

This sequence joins TRBV4-2 and TRBJ1-2, with a weak D call TRBD1 (6 bases). CDR3 length: 16 residues. Germline V gene lookup returns CDR1 LGHNA and CDR2 YNFKEQ. V was shortened by 3 bases and J by 4 bases, with 18 bases between the two germline ends. The CDR3 sequence: CASSHDGRGQFYGYTF. CDR3 bases: TGTGCCAGCAGCCACGATGGACGGGGACAATTCTATGGCTACACCTTC.

This clone was recorded once. The rearrangement joins TRBV30 to TRBJ1-2; D remains unclear. The CDR3 has 13 amino acids. The germline V and J ends were trimmed by 3 bases and 7 bases, with 15 bases remaining between them. Germline CDR1 reads GTSNPN; CDR2 reads SVGIG (reference sequence). Here the CDR3 DNA reads TGTGCCTGGAGCGCCGGCGGGGAGAGTGGCTACACCTTC. Protein: CAWSAGGESGYTF.

The J gene is TRBJ1-6, the V gene TRBV15; D perhaps matches TRBD1 (6 bases). Looked up from germline, CDR1 is LNHNV and CDR2 is YYDKDF (reference sequence). This CDR3 has 18 residues. V was trimmed by 3 bases and J by 3 bases, leaving 18 bases between them. CDR3 residues: CATSSHGGRLNYNSPLHF. The CDR3 DNA reads as TGTGCCACCAGCAGCCATGGGGGCAGGTTAAACTATAATTCACCCCTCCACTTT. Based on the CDR3 plus reference TRBV15 and TRBJ1-6, the full variable domain is DAMVIQNPRYQVTQFGKPVTLSCSQTLNHNVMYWYQQKSSQAPKLLFHYYDKDFNNEADTPDNFQSRRPNTSFCFLDIRSPGLGDTAMYLCATSSHGGRLNYNSPLHFGNGTRLTVT.

V gene TRBV7-9 combines with J gene TRBJ2-7, with TRBD1 matching 8 bases. The V segment lost 4 bases and the J segment 3 bases; nucleotides outside the gene matches: 5. The CDR3 runs to 14 residues. Per the germline V gene, CDR1 is SEHNR and CDR2 is FQNEAQ (reference sequence). CDR3 sequence (DNA): TGTGCCAGCAGCTCCGGGACAGGAGACTACGAGCAGTACTTC. Translated: CASSSGTGDYEQYF.

J is TRBJ1-1 and V is TRBV5-6, with 9 bases matching TRBD1. J gave up 1 base and V 3 bases, and 4 bases lay outside the gene matches. The germline gives CDR1 SGHDT, CDR2 YYEEEE. The CDR3 totals 15 residues. The CDR3 DNA follows: TGTGCCAGCAGCTCGCAGGACAGGGGGAACACTGAAGCTTTCTTT. This encodes CASSSQDRGNTEAFF. The full variable domain, rest sourced from reference TRBV5-6 and TRBJ1-1, is DAGVTQSPTHLIKTRGQQVTLRCSPKSGHDTVSWYQQALGQGPQFIFQYYEEEERQRGNFPDRFSGHQFPNYSSELNVNALLLGDSALYLCASSSQDRGNTEAFFGQGTRLTVV.

V usage is TRBV27 and J usage is TRBJ2-7; 9 positions agree with TRBD2. This CDR3 region has 18 residues. Germline V CDR1 and CDR2: MNHEY, SMNVEV (reference sequence). Losses at the gene ends were 5 bases for V and 3 bases for J; bases not matched to a gene: 17. The CDR3, as DNA: TGTGCCAGCAGTCCGTTCGCTAGCGGGACCTTATCCCTCTACGAGCAGTACTTC. As protein: CASSPFASGTLSLYEQYF.

The rearrangement uses TRBV19 and TRBJ1-5; TRBD1 matches at 9 bases. V was pared by 9 bases and J by 4 bases, with 7 bases of the junction left unmatched. Germline CDR1 is LNHDA and CDR2 is SQIVND (reference sequence). This CDR3 is built from 14 residues. In DNA, the CDR3 is TGTGCCAGCAAGACAGGGGGAAGAAATCAGCCCCAGCATTTT. The encoded protein is CASKTGGRNQPQHF.

The chain couples TRBV7-3 to TRBJ2-3; a weak D match, TRBD1 (6 bases). The germline CDR1 and CDR2 sequences are SGHTA and FQGTGA. This CDR3 spans 15 amino acids. V was trimmed by 6 bases and J by 3 bases, leaving 16 bases between them. CDR3 nucleotide sequence: TGTGCCAGCAGATCTCCAGGGGAATGGACAGATACGCAGTATTTT. It is translated as CASRSPGEWTDTQYF.

The chain has TRBV7-9 and TRBJ2-5, with D possibly matching TRBD1 (5 bases). The CDR3 is 13 residues long. Trimming cost V 1 base and J 3 bases, with 6 bases left between them. The germline V gene encodes CDR1 SEHNR and CDR2 FQNEAQ (reference sequence). CDR3 nucleotides: TGTGCCAGCAGCTTAGTAGGGGAAGAGACCCAGTACTTC. It specifies CASSLVGEETQYF.

The chain couples TRBV19 to TRBJ1-1; D is unclear. The CDR3 spans 15 residues. Deletions cut 5 bases from V and 0 bases from J, with 13 bases between. Germline CDR1 is LNHDA and CDR2 is SQIVND (reference sequence). CDR3 amino acids: CASSSVTGMNTEAFF. The CDR3, as DNA: TGTGCCAGTAGTTCAGTAACCGGGATGAACACTGAAGCTTTCTTT. Full variable domain (remainder filled in from reference TRBV19 and TRBJ1-1): DGGITQSPKYLFRKEGQNVTLSCEQNLNHDAMYWYRQDPGQGLRLIYYSQIVNDFQKGDIAEGYSVSREKKESFPLTVTSAQKNPTAFYLCASSSVTGMNTEAFFGQGTRLTVV.

The rearrangement links TRBV6-1 to TRBJ2-2; perhaps TRBD2 as D (5 bases). V was cut by 2 bases and J by 6 bases, with 16 bases left in between. Germline values: CDR1 MNHNS, CDR2 SASEGT. The CDR3 spans 16 residues. The CDR3 DNA is TGTGCCAGCAGTGAACTAGTGGTCGGGGTCTCCGGGGAGCTGTTTTTT. Translation gives CASSELVVGVSGELFF.